This T cell receptor beta chain was recorded in a study of blood T cells in healthy people across ages. Study outcomes and limitations: Using unsorted PBMCs precluded a conclusive naive versus antigen-experienced comparison.

It was with a sample-barcoded 5' primer and a J-beta primer mix that a second PCR of roughly 7 to 12 cycles was run. Each cDNA molecule was tagged by a template-switch adaptor with 12 random nucleotides. Individual samples furnished no less than 2.5 million CDR3-containing paired-end reads apiece. TCRdb itself ran the 5' RACE reads through MiXCR, one entry per CDR3 protein. This table has about a million distinct CDR3 sequences, 51% appearing once. On this clonotype itself: Its matching antigen is unknown.

Peripheral blood, roughly 9.3 milliliters per donor, was collected. Trimming removed 6 bases at V and 3 bases at J, with 14 bases between. The CDR3 runs to 14 residues. V is TRBV12-3 or TRBV12-4 and J is TRBJ1-1, with D uncertain. The source is a woman aged 55-70 years in good health. The sequencing sample was made of blood. The CDR3 region has the DNA TGTGCCAGCAGCCCTCTCCGGGCGGACACTGAAGCTTTCTTT. Residues: CASSPLRADTEAFF.